A single sample gave rise to the 28 T cell receptor beta chains below, sequenced in a study of vaccination and CD4 T cells after COVID-19. Treatment: roughly ten-day PBMC culture with coronavirus spike peptide pools or control peptides (ViraFEST assay). At the Johns Hopkins FTIC core, DNA taken from cultured CD4+ T cells was sequenced by way of the Oncomine TCR Beta short-read assay. TCRdb passed the PCR reads through MiXCR, listing each CDR3 protein once. The table includes about 20,000 distinct CDR3 sequences, around half detected once. These TCRs' antigens remain unknown. The sample taken for sequencing was CD4+ T cells from blood, cultured in vitro. Source of these receptors: a human donor who had recovered from COVID-19.

V and J are TRBV6-1 and TRBJ1-1; the D gene is possibly TRBD1 (5 bases). The CDR3 runs to 15 residues. Trimming took 0 bases from V and 0 from J, leaving 8 bases between them. Germline CDR1 MNHNS, CDR2 SASEGT. DNA for the CDR3: TGTGCCAGCAGTGAAGCTGGGGCTTTGAACACTGAAGCTTTCTTT. Amino acid sequence: CASSEAGALNTEAFF.

The chain carries TRBV2 and TRBJ1-1; maybe TRBD1 (6 bases). Germline CDR1 SNHLY, CDR2 FYNNEI. Deletions cut 6 bases from V and 0 bases from J, with 11 bases between. The CDR3 has 14 amino acids. The CDR3 sequence is CASRRTVMNTEAFF. As DNA, the CDR3 is TGTGCCAGCAGAAGGACAGTGATGAACACTGAAGCTTTCTTT.

V is TRBV7-3 and J is TRBJ1-1; 7 positions match TRBD1. V dropped 6 bases and J dropped 6; count of bases not matched to a gene: 10. The CDR3 loop spans 14 amino acids. In germline, CDR1 is SGHTA, CDR2 FQGTGA. CDR3 coding DNA: TGTGCCAGCAGTAGCCCGGGACAGATGGCTGAAGCTTTCTTT. Translated, it gives CASSSPGQMAEAFF.

This clonotype has just a few counts. The chain has TRBV2 and TRBJ1-3; D call uncertain. This CDR3 has 14 amino acids. Germline V gene data show CDR1 as SNHLY and CDR2 as FYNNEI. Trimming removed 0 bases from V and 4 bases from J, with 7 bases in between. The CDR3 loop reads CASSEALRGNTIYF. The CDR3 region has the DNA TGTGCCAGCAGTGAAGCCCTTCGGGGAAACACCATATATTTT.

This clonotype was found a few times. V usage is TRBV7-8 and J usage is TRBJ1-6; D possibly corresponds to TRBD1 (6 bases). This CDR3 has 16 residues. Per the germline V gene, CDR1 is SGHVS and CDR2 is FQNEAQ. The V gene lost 1 base and the J gene lost 7 bases, with 14 bases spanning the gap. The CDR3 reads CASSLDLGGRNSPLHF. The CDR3 region has the DNA TGTGCCAGCAGCTTAGATTTAGGGGGTAGAAATTCACCCCTCCACTTT.

This clonotype was observed once. J is TRBJ1-2 and V is TRBV28; the D gene is possibly TRBD1 (5 bases). Germline assignment: CDR1 MDHEN and CDR2 SYDVKM. V was trimmed by 6 bases and J by 2 bases, leaving 16 bases between them. The CDR3 totals 15 residues. The CDR3 region is CASSTGGGTNYGYTF. The CDR3 coding sequence is TGTGCCAGCAGCACGGGGGGAGGAACCAACTATGGCTACACCTTC.

This chain uses TRBV11-3 with TRBJ2-3; 15 nucleotides align to TRBD2. Germline lookup yields CDR1 SGHNT and CDR2 YENEEA. The CDR3 sequence is 16 residues long. Trimming took 3 bases from V and 6 from J; bases not matched to a gene: 4. The CDR3 sequence: CASSFGTSGGRDTQYF. The CDR3 region has the DNA TGTGCCAGCAGCTTTGGGACTAGCGGGGGGCGGGATACGCAGTATTTT.

The chain couples TRBV30 to TRBJ1-2; D is unclear. The CDR3 extends over 14 amino acids. Per the germline V gene, CDR1 is GTSNPN and CDR2 is SVGIG (reference sequence). Between the trimmed V and J ends, which lost 2 bases and 2 bases, there was a span of 12 bases. DNA of the CDR3: TGTGCCTGGAGTCTGCTGGGCCGGAACTATGGCTACACCTTC. Its translation: CAWSLLGRNYGYTF.

This rearrangement joins TRBV28 to TRBJ1-1; D is possibly TRBD1 (6 bases). V was trimmed by 10 bases and J by 3 bases, leaving 15 bases between them. Germline-derived CDR1 and CDR2 are MDHEN and SYDVKM. CDR3 length equals 13 residues. The CDR3 sequence: CANKAGAYTEAFF. The CDR3, as DNA: TGTGCCAACAAAGCGGGGGCTTACACTGAAGCTTTCTTT.

This clonotype was recorded only once. The chain has TRBV11-3 and TRBJ2-7; the match to TRBD1 covers 8 bases. Looked up from germline, CDR1 is SGHNT and CDR2 is YENEEA. V was pared by 4 bases and J by 6 bases, with 8 bases of the junction left unmatched. There are 14 residues in the CDR3. The CDR3 coding sequence is TGTGCCAGCAGCTATCGGACAGGGAGGACCGAGCAGTACTTC. Translating it yields CASSYRTGRTEQYF.

The chain is built from TRBV19 and TRBJ2-5; D is unresolved. Germline assignment: CDR1 LNHDA and CDR2 SQIVND (reference sequence). CDR3 length: 13 amino acids. V dropped 3 bases and J dropped 2 bases, with 7 bases sitting between them. In nucleotides, the CDR3 is TGTGCCAGTAGTATGCGGCTTCAAGAGACCCAGTACTTC. It translates to CASSMRLQETQYF.

The chain joins TRBV18 to TRBJ1-5; TRBD1 agrees at 9 bases. Germline loops: CDR1 KGHSH, CDR2 LQKENI. The CDR3 has 14 residues. After removal of 6 bases from V and 5 bases from J, the junction contained 5 bases not matched to a gene. Here the CDR3 DNA reads TGTGCCAGCTCGACAGGGGGGGTGGATCAGCCCCAGCATTTT. As protein: CASSTGGVDQPQHF.

The rearrangement links TRBV7-2 to TRBJ2-7; 9 bases are shared with TRBD1. The length of the CDR3 is 15 residues. Germline CDR1 is SGHTA and CDR2 is FQGNSA. V dropped 4 bases and J dropped 3; count of bases not matched to a gene: 7. CDR3: CASSSADRGVYEQYF. The CDR3 coding sequence is TGTGCCAGCAGCTCCGCGGACAGGGGAGTCTACGAGCAGTACTTC.

The CDR3 protein is CASSPLGQGASGELFF. The CDR3 region has the DNA TGTGCCAGTAGCCCCTTGGGACAGGGGGCAAGTGGGGAGCTGTTTTTT. The V gene is TRBV19, the J gene TRBJ2-2, with 12 bases fitting TRBD1. The CDR3 spans 16 residues. The junction had 10 bases not matched to a gene; V was cut back by 6 bases and J by 8 bases. CDR1 is LNHDA, CDR2 SQIVND, per germline (reference sequence). The entire variable domain, with the rest obtained from reference TRBV19 and TRBJ2-2, is as follows: DGGITQSPKYLFRKEGQNVTLSCEQNLNHDAMYWYRQDPGQGLRLIYYSQIVNDFQKGDIAEGYSVSREKKESFPLTVTSAQKNPTAFYLCASSPLGQGASGELFFGEGSRLTVL.

The gene calls are TRBV20-1 and TRBJ1-1; 10 bases line up with TRBD1. CDR1 is DFQATT and CDR2 is SNEGSKA in the germline V gene (reference sequence). CDR3 length: 15 amino acids. Trimming removed 1 base from V and 2 bases from J; junction bases left unmatched: 4. CDR3 sequence (DNA): TGCAGTGCTAGAGGGACAGGGGGTTCCAACACTGAAGCTTTCTTT. Its translation: CSARGTGGSNTEAFF.

The CDR3 region is CASSYSTAGTEQFF. CDR3 nucleotides: TGTGCCAGCAGTTACTCGACGGCGGGGACAGAGCAGTTCTTC. This sequence joins TRBV6-2 or TRBV6-3 and TRBJ2-1; D is perhaps TRBD1 or TRBD2 (6 bases each). Germline-derived CDR1 and CDR2 are MNHEY and SVGEGT. The CDR3 covers 14 residues. Trimming pared 0 bases from V and 10 bases from J, leaving 13 bases between.

The chain is built from TRBV25-1 and TRBJ1-2; D not certain. V was pared by 3 bases and J by 10 bases, with 21 bases between. The CDR3 length is 15 residues. The germline V gene encodes CDR1 MGHDK and CDR2 SYGVNS. The CDR3, as DNA: TGTGCCAGCAGTGATTATCCGGGAACTTCTATTGACTACACCTTC. Translated, it gives CASSDYPGTSIDYTF.

This clonotype was found a few times. The chain employs TRBV7-2 and TRBJ1-2; D gene uncertain. V was shortened by 3 bases and J by 8 bases, with 13 bases between the two germline ends. Germline V lookup: CDR1 SGHTA, CDR2 FQGNSA. This CDR3 comprises 13 residues. The CDR3 DNA follows: TGTGCCAGCAGCTTGAGTGTAGCGGGGGGCTACACCTTC. Translated, it gives CASSLSVAGGYTF.

The J gene is TRBJ2-1, the V gene TRBV7-7; 7 nucleotides agree with TRBD2. The V and J ends lost 1 base and 6 bases, in that order; junction bases with no gene match: 9. Germline V CDR1 and CDR2: SSHAT, FNYEAQ (reference sequence). There are 16 residues in the CDR3. The CDR3 DNA follows: TGTGCCAGCAGCTTAGGGGGCCAGCGGGGACTCAATGAGCAGTTCTTC. Translated, it gives CASSLGGQRGLNEQFF.

The genes are TRBV28 and TRBJ2-2; the D call may be TRBD1 or TRBD2 (5 bases each). The length of the CDR3 is 13 residues. With 8 bases removed from V and 1 base from J, the gap between germline ends came to 8 bases. CDR1 and CDR2 from the germline V gene are MDHEN and SYDVKM. This CDR3 is CASGGRNTGELFF. CDR3 DNA sequence: TGTGCCAGCGGGGGTAGGAACACCGGGGAGCTGTTTTTT. The whole variable domain, filled in from reference TRBV28 and TRBJ2-2, reads DVKVTQSSRYLVKRTGEKVFLECVQDMDHENMFWYRQDPGLGLRLIYFSYDVKMKEKGDIPEGYSVSREKKERFSLILESASTNQTSMYLCASGGRNTGELFFGEGSRLTVL.

This clonotype was counted only a few times. The CDR3 DNA reads as TGCAGTGCCCTCGGACAGGGAATTGGCTACACCTTC. Translated, it gives CSALGQGIGYTF. The J gene is TRBJ1-2, the V gene TRBV20-1, with 8 positions matching TRBD1. CDR3 size: 12 residues. V was pared by 6 bases and J by 7 bases, with 7 bases of the junction left unmatched. Germline V lookup: CDR1 DFQATT, CDR2 SNEGSKA (reference sequence).

V is TRBV27 and J is TRBJ2-3, with 8 positions matching TRBD2. CDR1 is MNHEY, CDR2 SMNVEV, per germline (reference sequence). The CDR3 loop spans 14 amino acids. With 2 bases clipped from V and 4 bases from J, the junction kept 2 bases outside the gene matches. CDR3 residues: CASSLTGGPDTQYF. The CDR3 nucleotides are TGTGCCAGCAGTTTAACGGGAGGGCCAGATACGCAGTATTTT.

The chain combines TRBV11-2 with TRBJ2-3; maybe TRBD2 (6 bases). Germline loops: CDR1 SGHAT, CDR2 FQNNGV. This CDR3 has 15 residues. Trimming removed 1 base from V and 2 bases from J, with 10 bases in between. The CDR3 DNA sequence: TGTGCCAGCAGCTTAGGAGGGAGGCCCACAGATACGCAGTATTTT. This gives the protein CASSLGGRPTDTQYF.

V is TRBV6-1 and J is TRBJ1-2; D is undetermined. Trimming took off 9 bases at V and 0 bases at J, with 11 bases between the two ends. CDR3 length: 13 amino acids. Germline CDR1 is MNHNS and CDR2 is SASEGT. The CDR3 bases are TGTGCCAGTGCATCGGAAGCTAACTATGGCTACACCTTC. Its protein is CASASEANYGYTF.

The rearrangement uses TRBV20-1 and TRBJ2-5; D may be TRBD1 (6 bases). Trimming pared 5 bases from V and 5 bases from J, leaving 18 bases between. This CDR3 is built from 14 residues. Germline V gene sequence: CDR1 DFQATT, CDR2 SNEGSKA (reference sequence). CDR3 bases: TGCAGTGCTGTTTCATCAGGGGCTGGGGAGACCCAGTACTTC. Translating it yields CSAVSSGAGETQYF.

The rearrangement links TRBV2 to TRBJ1-5; D is possibly TRBD1 (5 bases). V lost 3 bases and J 2 bases, leaving 8 bases between the germline ends. Germline CDR1 and CDR2: SNHLY and FYNNEI. There are 14 residues in the CDR3. This CDR3 reads CASSEARGNQPQHF. CDR3 DNA sequence: TGTGCCAGCAGTGAGGCCAGGGGCAATCAGCCCCAGCATTTT.

In regard to this clonotype: The junction differs from germline at one of its ends, possibly a read error. The V call is TRBV7-2, the J call TRBJ1-2; no clear D. This CDR3 has 13 residues. Looked up from germline, CDR1 is SGHTA and CDR2 is FQGNSA. CDR3 DNA sequence: TGCGCCAGCAGCCCCCAGAACGGCCGGGGCTACACCTTC. It yields the protein CASSPQNGRGYTF.

This clonotype has more than one count but fewer than ten. The chain employs TRBV7-9 and TRBJ1-2; 9 nucleotides line up with TRBD1. The V segment lost 4 bases and the J segment 5 bases; nucleotides outside the gene matches: 14. The CDR3 is 17 residues long. Germline CDR1 reads SEHNR; CDR2 reads FQNEAQ (reference sequence). CDR3: CASSSPLYRGREYGYTF. The CDR3 bases are TGTGCCAGCAGCTCGCCACTTTACAGGGGGCGAGAGTATGGCTACACCTTC.